The 28 T cell receptor beta chains presented below share a single source sample, sequenced in a study of T cell responses to AZD1222 COVID-19 vaccine. The method was immunoSEQ multiplex PCR; TCRdb's version includes in-frame clones alone and lacks a portion of them. The sample yields 95,000 to 150,000 clones, approximately 90% seen once. The input for sequencing was peripheral blood, taken on day 0 of AZD1222 vaccination. The receptors here all came from an adult in good health.

The CDR3 DNA reads as TGTGCCTGGAGTAGGAAGGACTGGGAGGAGACCCAGTACTTC. Protein product: CAWSRKDWEETQYF. The chain is built from TRBV30 and TRBJ2-5; weak D call: TRBD2 (5 bases). The germline gives CDR1 GTSNPN, CDR2 SVGIG (reference sequence). The length of the CDR3 is 14 residues. V gave up 2 bases and J gave up 5 bases, with 15 bases separating them. Looking up the rest from reference TRBV30 and TRBJ2-5 gives the full variable domain: SQTIHQWPATLVQPVGSPLSLECTVEGTSNPNLYWYRQAAGRGLQLLFYSVGIGQISSEVPQNLSASRPQDRQFILSSKKLLLSDSGFYLCAWSRKDWEETQYFGPGTRLLVL.

This clone has only one observation. The chain is built from TRBV6-1 and TRBJ2-7; D possibly corresponds to TRBD1 (6 bases). Germline CDR1 is MNHNS and CDR2 is SASEGT. The V end lost 3 bases, the J end lost 5 bases, and 14 bases lay between the germline ends. The CDR3 contains 14 residues. The CDR3 nucleotides read TGTGCCAGCAGTGACAGGGGATTAGGAGACGAGCAGTACGTC. This sequence encodes CASSDRGLGDEQYV.

The rearrangement links TRBV4-1 to TRBJ2-5, with 7 bases lining up with TRBD1. This CDR3 has 15 amino acids. CDR1 MGHRA and CDR2 YSYEKL come from the germline V gene. V shed 3 bases and J 0 bases; nucleotides not matched to a gene: 4. The CDR3 here is CASSQGTAYQETQYF. CDR3 DNA: TGCGCCAGCAGCCAGGGGACAGCGTACCAAGAGACCCAGTACTTC.

As regards this clone: The sample holds other DNA sequences that translate to the same CDR3. V is TRBV5-6 and J is TRBJ1-5; D unclear. V was clipped by 0 bases and J by 2 bases, with 6 bases between them. CDR1 is SGHDT, CDR2 YYEEEE, per germline. The CDR3 spans 14 residues. CDR3 protein: CASSLASGNQPQHF. CDR3 DNA sequence: TGTGCCAGCAGCTTGGCGAGTGGCAATCAGCCCCAGCATTTT.

V gene TRBV19 combines with J gene TRBJ2-7; 8 bases fit TRBD2. Trimming removed 4 bases from V and 1 base from J; junction bases left unmatched: 6. The CDR3 has 15 amino acids. Germline loops: CDR1 LNHDA, CDR2 SQIVND (reference sequence). The CDR3 nucleotides read TGTGCCAGTAGTAGGCGGGGGGCCTTATCCTACGAGCAGTACTTC. It encodes CASSRRGALSYEQYF. Full variable domain (outside the CDR3, taken from reference TRBV19 and TRBJ2-7): DGGITQSPKYLFRKEGQNVTLSCEQNLNHDAMYWYRQDPGQGLRLIYYSQIVNDFQKGDIAEGYSVSREKKESFPLTVTSAQKNPTAFYLCASSRRGALSYEQYFGPGTRLTVT.

This chain uses TRBV19 with TRBJ1-2, with D uncertain. Germline V gene lookup returns CDR1 LNHDA and CDR2 SQIVND (reference sequence). V gave up 6 bases and J gave up 2 bases, with 13 bases separating them. The length of the CDR3 is 14 residues. CDR3 sequence: CASSLDSLNYGYTF. The CDR3, as DNA: TGTGCCAGTAGCCTGGACTCCCTGAACTATGGCTACACCTTC.

The rearrangement joins TRBV7-2 to TRBJ1-3; tentative D call: TRBD1 (6 bases). V was cut by 1 base and J by 4 bases, with 17 bases left in between. CDR3 length equals 17 residues. The germline V gene encodes CDR1 SGHTA and CDR2 FQGNSA. The CDR3 coding sequence is TGTGCCAGCAGCTTAGTAGCCCCAGGGGCGAACGGAAACACCATATATTTT. It specifies CASSLVAPGANGNTIYF. Together with reference TRBV7-2 and TRBJ1-3, the CDR3 gives the full variable domain: GAGVSQSPSNKVTEKGKDVELRCDPISGHTALYWYRQSLGQGLEFLIYFQGNSAPDKSGLPSDRFSAERTGGSVSTLTIQRTQQEDSAVYLCASSLVAPGANGNTIYFGEGSWLTVV.

The rearrangement links TRBV30 to TRBJ1-6, with D hard to call. The germline CDR1 and CDR2 sequences are GTSNPN and SVGIG (reference sequence). CDR3 length equals 14 residues. V was trimmed by 1 base and J by 9 bases, leaving 13 bases between them. CDR3 nucleotides: TGTGCCTGGAGTGCCTCCTTGGGCGGTTCACCCCTCCACTTT. Translating gives CAWSASLGGSPLHF.

This clone has just a few counts. The chain carries TRBV3-1 (or the pseudogene TRBV3-2) and TRBJ1-5; the match to TRBD1 covers 9 bases. With 4 bases clipped from V and 4 bases from J, the junction kept 2 bases outside the gene matches. CDR1 and CDR2 from the germline V gene are LGHDT and YNNKEL (reference sequence). This CDR3 region has 14 residues. CDR3 in amino acids: CASSPTGGNQPQHF. The CDR3, as DNA: TGTGCCAGCAGCCCGACAGGGGGTAATCAGCCCCAGCATTTT.

This clone was observed a single time. The chain has TRBV6-2 or TRBV6-3 and TRBJ2-1; 12 bases align to TRBD2. The CDR3 length is 19 residues. Germline assignment: CDR1 MNHEY and CDR2 SVGEGT. Trimming removed 0 bases from V and 3 bases from J; junction bases left unmatched: 9. The DNA of the CDR3 is TGTGCCAGCAGTTACTCGGCTAGCGGGGGGGCTAGGGGCTACAATGAGCAGTTCTTC. This encodes CASSYSASGGARGYNEQFF.

CDR3 bases: TGTGCCAGCAGTCTCCGACAGAAAGAGACCCAGTACTTC. Translation: CASSLRQKETQYF. The V and J genes are TRBV12-3 or TRBV12-4 and TRBJ2-5; D is perhaps TRBD1 (5 bases). Trimming removed 5 bases from V and 3 bases from J, with 10 bases in between. This CDR3 has 13 residues.

The chain joins TRBV19 to TRBJ1-2; weak D call: TRBD1 (6 bases). Trimming took 8 bases from V and 5 from J, leaving 15 bases between them. Germline V gene data show CDR1 as LNHDA and CDR2 as SQIVND (reference sequence). The CDR3 runs 13 residues. This CDR3 reads CASAERGFYGYTF. CDR3 nucleotide sequence: TGTGCCAGTGCCGAAAGGGGGTTTTATGGCTACACCTTC.

This chain connects TRBV7-9 to TRBJ2-5; D not certain. Germline V gives CDR1 SEHNR, CDR2 FQNEAQ (reference sequence). The length of the CDR3 is 12 residues. Between the trimmed V and J ends, which lost 2 bases and 5 bases, there was a span of 6 bases. The CDR3 DNA sequence: TGTGCCAGCAGCTTAAGCTCGGAGACCCAGTACTTC. Its protein product is CASSLSSETQYF.

To note about this clone: The same CDR3 also results from other DNA sequences found in this sample. The chain is built from TRBV6-6 and TRBJ1-2, with 8 bases identical to TRBD1. V lost 4 bases, J lost 6 bases, and 1 base stayed unmatched. The CDR3 length is 12 residues. CDR1 and CDR2 from the germline V gene are MNHNY and SVGAGI (reference sequence). The CDR3 nucleotides read TGTGCCAGCAGTTTACAGGGGGATGGCTACACCTTC. Translated, it gives CASSLQGDGYTF.

The rearrangement links TRBV6-5 to TRBJ1-4; D unclear. Germline V gene lookup returns CDR1 MNHEY and CDR2 SVGAGI. CDR3 length equals 13 residues. V was cut by 4 bases and J by 3 bases, with 6 bases left in between. CDR3 nucleotide sequence: TGTGCCAGCAGTTCCATAGCTAATGAAAAACTGTTTTTT. Encoded protein: CASSSIANEKLFF.

This sequence joins TRBV9 and TRBJ1-2; D is ambiguous. Germline CDR1 is SGDLS and CDR2 is YYNGEE. V lost 2 bases and J lost 1, with 18 bases in between. This CDR3 region has 17 residues. This CDR3 is CASSVFSVSVGNYGYTF. CDR3 nucleotides: TGTGCCAGCAGCGTTTTTAGCGTATCGGTGGGTAACTATGGCTACACCTTC.

V gene TRBV11-2 combines with J gene TRBJ2-1, with D tentatively TRBD1 (5 bases). There are 13 residues in the CDR3. V dropped 0 bases and J dropped 15 bases, with 15 bases sitting between them. Germline V gene lookup returns CDR1 SGHAT and CDR2 FQNNGV. CDR3 protein: CASSLDSRGRPFF. CDR3 nucleotide sequence: TGTGCCAGCAGCTTAGATTCAAGGGGTCGGCCGTTCTTC.

The chain recombines TRBV7-9 with TRBJ1-2, with D maybe TRBD1 (6 bases). Germline CDR1 reads SEHNR; CDR2 reads FQNEAQ (reference sequence). The CDR3 spans 14 residues. Trimming shortened V by 3 bases and J by 2 bases, and 10 bases separated the two germline ends. CDR3 amino acids: CASSLIQGNYGYTF. For the CDR3, the DNA is TGTGCCAGCAGCTTGATCCAGGGGAACTATGGCTACACCTTC.

The gene calls are TRBV14 and TRBJ2-2; D is unresolved. The CDR3 totals 14 residues. CDR1 SGHDN and CDR2 FVKESK come from the germline V gene. The V and J ends lost 2 bases and 5 bases respectively, with 9 bases between them. CDR3 loop: CASSQTDRTGELFF. The CDR3 DNA reads as TGTGCCAGCAGCCAAACTGACCGGACCGGGGAGCTGTTTTTT. Full variable domain (missing parts from reference TRBV14 and TRBJ2-2): EAGVTQFPSHSVIEKGQTVTLRCDPISGHDNLYWYRRVMGKEIKFLLHFVKESKQDESGMPNNRFLAERTGGTYSTLKVQPAELEDSGVYFCASSQTDRTGELFFGEGSRLTVL.

The V gene is TRBV6-4, the J gene TRBJ2-1, with 10 positions matching TRBD2. The CDR3 is 15 amino acids. The V gene's germline CDR1 is MRHNA and CDR2 SNTAGT. Germline trimming cut 9 bases from V and 8 bases from J; bases unmatched to any gene: 13. Here the CDR3 reads CASRDLAGGKDEQFF. CDR3 bases: TGTGCCAGTAGGGACTTAGCGGGAGGTAAAGATGAGCAGTTCTTC.

V is TRBV9 and J is TRBJ1-6; D is unclear. The CDR3 is 13 residues long. Germline CDR1 and CDR2: SGDLS and YYNGEE. Trimming left V 3 bases short and J 7 bases short, with 8 bases between. CDR3: CASSAGINSPLHF. CDR3 coding DNA: TGTGCCAGCAGCGCGGGGATAAATTCACCCCTCCACTTT. Together with reference TRBV9 and TRBJ1-6, the CDR3 gives the full variable domain: DSGVTQTPKHLITATGQRVTLRCSPRSGDLSVYWYQQSLDQGLQFLIQYYNGEERAKGNILERFSAQQFPDLHSELNLSSLELGDSALYFCASSAGINSPLHFGNGTRLTVT.

The V gene is TRBV16, the J gene TRBJ1-6; D possibly corresponds to TRBD1 (5 bases). The ends were cut back, 5 bases at V and 7 bases at J, with 12 bases in the middle. This CDR3 comprises 14 residues. The germline CDR1 and CDR2 sequences are KGHSY and FQNENV. CDR3 residues: CASSSGTKNSPLHF. The CDR3 DNA follows: TGTGCCAGCAGCTCCGGGACCAAAAATTCACCCCTCCACTTT.

The chain has TRBV19 and TRBJ2-3; D unresolved. CDR1 is LNHDA and CDR2 is SQIVND in the germline V gene (reference sequence). V shed 0 bases and J shed 7 bases, with 5 bases lying between them. The CDR3 contains 12 residues. CDR3 nucleotides: TGTGCCAGTAGTATAGAGCGTTATACGCAGTATTTT. This gives the protein CASSIERYTQYF.

The rearrangement uses TRBV6-5 and TRBJ1-6; weak D call: TRBD1 (5 bases). This CDR3 spans 12 amino acids. Germline CDR1 MNHEY, CDR2 SVGAGI. V lost 6 bases, J lost 9 bases, and 9 bases lay in between. Here the CDR3 reads CASRPTASPLHF. In nucleotides, the CDR3 is TGTGCCAGCAGGCCGACAGCTTCACCCCTCCACTTT.

This clone is a singleton in its sample. CDR3: CASSSQGGLRNEKLFF. In DNA form, the CDR3 reads TGTGCCAGCAGCTCCCAGGGTGGGTTGAGGAATGAAAAACTGTTTTTT. The genes are TRBV7-9 and TRBJ1-4, with D possibly TRBD1 on 5 matching bases. Trimming pared 4 bases from V and 5 bases from J, leaving 17 bases between. CDR3 size: 16 residues. Germline values: CDR1 SEHNR, CDR2 FQNEAQ (reference sequence).

This clone came up once. The chain carries TRBV20-1 and TRBJ1-2; no firm D call. CDR3 length equals 11 residues. V was shortened by 5 bases and J by 5 bases, with 9 bases between the two germline ends. The germline gives CDR1 DFQATT, CDR2 SNEGSKA (reference sequence). CDR3 DNA sequence: TGCAGTGCTCCCGGGTCTTATGGCTACACCTTC. Translation: CSAPGSYGYTF.

The chain combines TRBV7-9 with TRBJ2-2; no clear D gene. Germline CDR1 is SEHNR and CDR2 is FQNEAQ (reference sequence). The CDR3 has 11 residues. V gave up 5 bases and J gave up 4 bases, with 2 bases separating them. The CDR3 DNA sequence: TGTGCCAGCAGCATCACCGGGGAGCTGTTTTTT. It specifies CASSITGELFF. Complete variable domain (other parts from reference TRBV7-9 and TRBJ2-2): DTGVSQNPRHKITKRGQNVTFRCDPISEHNRLYWYRQTLGQGPEFLTYFQNEAQLEKSRLLSDRFSAERPKGSFSTLEIQRTEQGDSAMYLCASSITGELFFGEGSRLTVL.

The rearrangement links TRBV5-1 to TRBJ2-3, with 9 bases lining up with TRBD1. This CDR3 spans 14 amino acids. Germline lookup yields CDR1 SGHRS and CDR2 YFSETQ. V dropped 2 bases and J dropped 7; count of bases not matched to a gene: 5. The CDR3 region has the DNA TGCGCCAGCAGCTTCGGGACAGGGTCGAATACGCAGTATTTT. Amino acid sequence: CASSFGTGSNTQYF. The whole variable domain, remainder taken from reference TRBV5-1 and TRBJ2-3, is KAGVTQTPRYLIKTRGQQVTLSCSPISGHRSVSWYQQTPGQGLQFLFEYFSETQRNKGNFPGRFSGRQFSNSRSEMNVSTLELGDSALYLCASSFGTGSNTQYFGPGTRLTVL.